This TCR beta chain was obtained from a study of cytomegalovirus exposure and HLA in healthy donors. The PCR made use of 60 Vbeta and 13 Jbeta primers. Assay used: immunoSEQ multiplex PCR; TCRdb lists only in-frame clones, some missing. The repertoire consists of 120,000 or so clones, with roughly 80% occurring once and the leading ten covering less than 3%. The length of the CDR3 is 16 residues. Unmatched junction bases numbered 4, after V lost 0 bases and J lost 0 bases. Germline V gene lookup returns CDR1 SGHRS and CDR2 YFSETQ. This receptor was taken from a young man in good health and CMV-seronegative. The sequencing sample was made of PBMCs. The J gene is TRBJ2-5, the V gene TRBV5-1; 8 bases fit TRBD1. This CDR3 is CASSLGQGSDQETQYF. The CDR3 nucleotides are TGCGCCAGCAGCTTGGGACAGGGGTCAGACCAAGAGACCCAGTACTTC.